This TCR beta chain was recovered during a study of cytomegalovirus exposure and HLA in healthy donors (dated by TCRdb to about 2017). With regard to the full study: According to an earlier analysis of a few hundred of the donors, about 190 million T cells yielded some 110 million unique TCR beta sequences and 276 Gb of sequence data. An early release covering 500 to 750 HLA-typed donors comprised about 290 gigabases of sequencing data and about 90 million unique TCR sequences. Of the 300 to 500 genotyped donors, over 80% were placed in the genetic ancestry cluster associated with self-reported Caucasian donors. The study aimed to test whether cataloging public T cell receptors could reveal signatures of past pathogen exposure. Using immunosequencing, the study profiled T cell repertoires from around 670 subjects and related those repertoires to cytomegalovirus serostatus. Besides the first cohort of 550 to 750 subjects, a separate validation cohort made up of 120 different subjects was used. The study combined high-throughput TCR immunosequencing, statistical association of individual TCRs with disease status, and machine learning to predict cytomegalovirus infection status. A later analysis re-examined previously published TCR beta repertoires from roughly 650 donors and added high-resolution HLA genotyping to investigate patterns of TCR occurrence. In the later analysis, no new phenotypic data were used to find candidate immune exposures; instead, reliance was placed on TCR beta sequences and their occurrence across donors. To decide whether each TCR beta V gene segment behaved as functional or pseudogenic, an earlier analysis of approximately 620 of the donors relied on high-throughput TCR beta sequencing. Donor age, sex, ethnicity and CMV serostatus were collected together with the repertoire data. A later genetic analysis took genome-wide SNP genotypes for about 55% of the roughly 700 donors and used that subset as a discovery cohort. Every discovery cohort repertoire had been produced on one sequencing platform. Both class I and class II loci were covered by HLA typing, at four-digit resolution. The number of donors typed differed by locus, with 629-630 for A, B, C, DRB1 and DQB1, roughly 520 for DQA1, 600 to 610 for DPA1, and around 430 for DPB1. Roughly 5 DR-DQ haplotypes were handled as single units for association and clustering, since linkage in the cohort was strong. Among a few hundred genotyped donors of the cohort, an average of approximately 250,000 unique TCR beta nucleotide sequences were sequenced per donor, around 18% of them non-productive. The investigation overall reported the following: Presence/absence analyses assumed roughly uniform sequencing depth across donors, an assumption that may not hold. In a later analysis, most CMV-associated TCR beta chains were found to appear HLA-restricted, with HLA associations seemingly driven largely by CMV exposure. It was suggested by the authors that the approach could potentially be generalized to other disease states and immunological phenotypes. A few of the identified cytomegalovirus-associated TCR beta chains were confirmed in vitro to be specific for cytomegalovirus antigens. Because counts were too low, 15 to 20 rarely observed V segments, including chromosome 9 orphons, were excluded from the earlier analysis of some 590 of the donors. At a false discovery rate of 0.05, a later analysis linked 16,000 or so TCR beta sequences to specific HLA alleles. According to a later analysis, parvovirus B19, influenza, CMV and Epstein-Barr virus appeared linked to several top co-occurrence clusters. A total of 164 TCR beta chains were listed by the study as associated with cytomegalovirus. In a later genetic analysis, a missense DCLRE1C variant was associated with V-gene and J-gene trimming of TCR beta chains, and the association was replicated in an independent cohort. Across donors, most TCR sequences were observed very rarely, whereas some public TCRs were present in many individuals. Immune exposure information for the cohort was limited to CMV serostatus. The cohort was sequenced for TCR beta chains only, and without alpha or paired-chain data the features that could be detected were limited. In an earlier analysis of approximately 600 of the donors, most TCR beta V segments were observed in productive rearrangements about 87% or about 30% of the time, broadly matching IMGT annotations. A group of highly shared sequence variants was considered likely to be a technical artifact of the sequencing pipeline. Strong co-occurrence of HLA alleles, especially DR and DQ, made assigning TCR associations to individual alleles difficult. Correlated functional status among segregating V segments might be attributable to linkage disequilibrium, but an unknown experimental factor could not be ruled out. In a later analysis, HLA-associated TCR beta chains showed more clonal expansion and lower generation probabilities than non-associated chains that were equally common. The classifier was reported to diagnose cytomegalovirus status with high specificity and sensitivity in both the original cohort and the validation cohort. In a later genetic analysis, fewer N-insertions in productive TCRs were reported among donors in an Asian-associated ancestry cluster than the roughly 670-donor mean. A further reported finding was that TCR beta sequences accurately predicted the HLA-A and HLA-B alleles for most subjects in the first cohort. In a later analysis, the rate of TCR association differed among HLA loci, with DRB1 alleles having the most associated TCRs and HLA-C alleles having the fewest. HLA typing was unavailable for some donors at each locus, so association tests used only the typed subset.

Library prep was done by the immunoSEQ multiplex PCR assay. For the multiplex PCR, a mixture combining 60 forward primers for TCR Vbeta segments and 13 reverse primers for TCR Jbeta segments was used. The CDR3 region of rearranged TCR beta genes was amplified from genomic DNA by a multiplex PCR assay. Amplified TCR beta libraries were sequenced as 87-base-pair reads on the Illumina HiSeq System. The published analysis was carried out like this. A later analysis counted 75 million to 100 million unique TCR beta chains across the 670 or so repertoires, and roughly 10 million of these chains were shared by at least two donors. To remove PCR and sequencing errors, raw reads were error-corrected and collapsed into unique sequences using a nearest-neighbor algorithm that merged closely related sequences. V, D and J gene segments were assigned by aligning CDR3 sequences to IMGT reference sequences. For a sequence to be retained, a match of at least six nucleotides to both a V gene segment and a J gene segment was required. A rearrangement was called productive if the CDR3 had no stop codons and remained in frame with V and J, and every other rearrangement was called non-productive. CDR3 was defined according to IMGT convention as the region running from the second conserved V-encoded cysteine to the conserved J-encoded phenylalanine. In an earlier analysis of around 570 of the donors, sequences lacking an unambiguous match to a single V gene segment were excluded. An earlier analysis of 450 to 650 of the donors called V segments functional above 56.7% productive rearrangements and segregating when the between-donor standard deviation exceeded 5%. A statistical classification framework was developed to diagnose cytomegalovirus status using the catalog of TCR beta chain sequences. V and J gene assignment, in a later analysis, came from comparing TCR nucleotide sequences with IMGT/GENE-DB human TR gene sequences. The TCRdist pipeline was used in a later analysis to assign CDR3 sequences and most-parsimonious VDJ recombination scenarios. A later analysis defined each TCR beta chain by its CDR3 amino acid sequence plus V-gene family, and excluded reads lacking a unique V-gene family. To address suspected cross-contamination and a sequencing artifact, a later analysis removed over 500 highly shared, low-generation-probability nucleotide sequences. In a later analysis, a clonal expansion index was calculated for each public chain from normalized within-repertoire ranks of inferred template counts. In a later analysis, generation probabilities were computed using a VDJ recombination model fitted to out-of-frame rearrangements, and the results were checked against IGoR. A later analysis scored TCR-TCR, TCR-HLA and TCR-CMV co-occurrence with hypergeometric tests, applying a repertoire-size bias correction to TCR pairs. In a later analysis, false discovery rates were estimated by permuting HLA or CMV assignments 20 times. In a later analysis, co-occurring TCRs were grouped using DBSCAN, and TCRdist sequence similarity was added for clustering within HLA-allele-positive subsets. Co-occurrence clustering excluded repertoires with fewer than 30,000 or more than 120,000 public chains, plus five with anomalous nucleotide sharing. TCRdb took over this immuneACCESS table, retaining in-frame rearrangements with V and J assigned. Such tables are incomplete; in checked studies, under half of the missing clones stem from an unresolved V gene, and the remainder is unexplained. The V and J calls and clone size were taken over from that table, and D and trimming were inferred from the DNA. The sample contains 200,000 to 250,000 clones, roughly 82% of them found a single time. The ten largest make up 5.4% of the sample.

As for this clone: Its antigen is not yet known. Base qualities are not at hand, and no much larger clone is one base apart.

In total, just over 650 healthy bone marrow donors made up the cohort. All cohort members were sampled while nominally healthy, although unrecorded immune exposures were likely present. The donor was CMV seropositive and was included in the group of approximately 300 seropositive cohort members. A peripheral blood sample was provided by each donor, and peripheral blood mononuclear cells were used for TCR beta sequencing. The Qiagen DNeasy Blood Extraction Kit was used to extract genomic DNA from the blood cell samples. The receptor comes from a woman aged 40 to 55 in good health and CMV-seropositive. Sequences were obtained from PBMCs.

The CDR3 is CASSPGATSNIQYF. DNA sequence: TGTGCCAGCAGCCCAGGGGCTACCTCAAACATTCAGTACTTC. In this chain, TRBV7-2 is recombined with TRBJ2-4; the D region possibly corresponds to TRBD1 (6 bases align). V drops 5 bases and J drops 6 bases, leaving 14 bases in between. The germline V gene specifies SGHTA as CDR1 and FQGNSA as CDR2. The CDR3 spans 14 residues, from the cysteine through the phenylalanine. The retained sequence is limited to the CDR3, 42 bases, with the frame set at the first base.